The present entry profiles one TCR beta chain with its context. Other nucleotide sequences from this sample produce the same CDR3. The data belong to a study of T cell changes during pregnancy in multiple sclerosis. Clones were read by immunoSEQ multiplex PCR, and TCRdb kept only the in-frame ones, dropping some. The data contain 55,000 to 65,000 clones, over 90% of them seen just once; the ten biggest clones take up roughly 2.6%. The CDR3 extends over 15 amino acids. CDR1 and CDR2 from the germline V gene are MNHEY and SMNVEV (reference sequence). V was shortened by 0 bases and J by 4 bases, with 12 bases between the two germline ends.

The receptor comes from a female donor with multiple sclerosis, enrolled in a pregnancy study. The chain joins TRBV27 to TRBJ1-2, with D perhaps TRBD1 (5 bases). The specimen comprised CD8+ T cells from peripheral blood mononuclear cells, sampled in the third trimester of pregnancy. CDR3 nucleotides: TGTGCCAGCAGTTTATCGGGGGGGGGTGGCTATGGCTACACCTTC. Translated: CASSLSGGGGYGYTF.